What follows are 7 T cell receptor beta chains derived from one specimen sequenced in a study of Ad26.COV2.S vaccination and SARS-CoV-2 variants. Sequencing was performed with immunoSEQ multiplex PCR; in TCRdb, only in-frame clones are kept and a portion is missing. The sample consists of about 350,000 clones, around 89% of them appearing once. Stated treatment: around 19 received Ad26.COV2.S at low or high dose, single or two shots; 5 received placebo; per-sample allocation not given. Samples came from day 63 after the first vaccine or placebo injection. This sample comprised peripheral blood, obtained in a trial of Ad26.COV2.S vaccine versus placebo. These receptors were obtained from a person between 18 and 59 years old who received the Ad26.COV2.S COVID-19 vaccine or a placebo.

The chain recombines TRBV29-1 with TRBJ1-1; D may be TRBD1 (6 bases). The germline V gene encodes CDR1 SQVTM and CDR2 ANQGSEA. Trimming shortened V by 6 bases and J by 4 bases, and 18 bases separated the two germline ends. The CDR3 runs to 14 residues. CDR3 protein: CSVRIGGEGTEAFF. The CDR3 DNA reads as TGCAGCGTCCGGATAGGGGGTGAGGGCACTGAAGCTTTCTTT.

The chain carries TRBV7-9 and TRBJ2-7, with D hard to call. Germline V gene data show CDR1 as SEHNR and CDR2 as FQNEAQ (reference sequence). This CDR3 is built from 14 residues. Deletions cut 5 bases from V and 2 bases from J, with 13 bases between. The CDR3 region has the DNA TGTGCCAGCAGCACACAAGGACGGGCCTACGAGCAGTACTTC. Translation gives CASSTQGRAYEQYF.

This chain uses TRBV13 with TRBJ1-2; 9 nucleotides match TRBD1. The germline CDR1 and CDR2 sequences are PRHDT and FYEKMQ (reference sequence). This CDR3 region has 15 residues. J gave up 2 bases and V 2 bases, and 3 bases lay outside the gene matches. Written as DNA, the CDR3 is TGTGCCAGCAGCTTACGGGACAGGGCCAACTATGGCTACACCTTC. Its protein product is CASSLRDRANYGYTF.

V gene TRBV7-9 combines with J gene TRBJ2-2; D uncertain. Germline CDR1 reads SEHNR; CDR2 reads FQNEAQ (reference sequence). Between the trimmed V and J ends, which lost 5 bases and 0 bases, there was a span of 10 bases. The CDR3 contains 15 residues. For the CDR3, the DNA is TGTGCCAGCAGCCAAACAGCCCCGAACACCGGGGAGCTGTTTTTT. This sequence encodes CASSQTAPNTGELFF.

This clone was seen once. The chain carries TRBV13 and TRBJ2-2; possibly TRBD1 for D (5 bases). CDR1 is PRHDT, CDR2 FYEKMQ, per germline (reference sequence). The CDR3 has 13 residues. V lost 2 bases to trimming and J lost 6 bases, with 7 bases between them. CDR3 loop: CASSLQGPGELFF. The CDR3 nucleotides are TGTGCCAGCAGCTTACAGGGTCCCGGGGAGCTGTTTTTT.

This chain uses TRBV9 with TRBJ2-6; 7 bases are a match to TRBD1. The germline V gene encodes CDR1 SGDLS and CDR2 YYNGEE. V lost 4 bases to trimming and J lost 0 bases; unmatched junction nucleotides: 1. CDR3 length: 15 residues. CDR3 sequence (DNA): TGTGCCAGCAGCCCAGGGGGCTCTGGGGCCAACGTCCTGACTTTC. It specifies CASSPGGSGANVLTF.

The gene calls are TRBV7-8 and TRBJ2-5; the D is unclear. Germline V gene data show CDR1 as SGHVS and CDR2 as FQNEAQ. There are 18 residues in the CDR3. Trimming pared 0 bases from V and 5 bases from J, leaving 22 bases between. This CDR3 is CASSLARSTVALRETQYF. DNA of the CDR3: TGTGCCAGCAGCTTAGCTCGTTCGACCGTGGCTCTACGTGAGACCCAGTACTTC.